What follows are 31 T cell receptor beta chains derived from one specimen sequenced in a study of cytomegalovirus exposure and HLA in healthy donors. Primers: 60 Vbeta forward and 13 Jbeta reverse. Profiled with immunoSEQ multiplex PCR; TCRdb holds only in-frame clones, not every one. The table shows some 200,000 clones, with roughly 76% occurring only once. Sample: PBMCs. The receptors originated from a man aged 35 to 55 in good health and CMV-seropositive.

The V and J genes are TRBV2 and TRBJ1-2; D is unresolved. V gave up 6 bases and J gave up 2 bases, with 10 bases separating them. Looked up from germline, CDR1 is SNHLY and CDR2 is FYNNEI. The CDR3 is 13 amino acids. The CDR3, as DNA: TGTGCCAGCAGGCGAGGATTGAACTATGGCTACACCTTC. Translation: CASRRGLNYGYTF.

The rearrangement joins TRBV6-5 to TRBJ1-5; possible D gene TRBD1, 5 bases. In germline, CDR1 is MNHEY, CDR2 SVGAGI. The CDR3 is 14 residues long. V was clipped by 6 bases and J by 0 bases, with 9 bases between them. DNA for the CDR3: TGTGCCAGCAGACCAGGGTTTAGCAATCAGCCCCAGCATTTT. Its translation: CASRPGFSNQPQHF.

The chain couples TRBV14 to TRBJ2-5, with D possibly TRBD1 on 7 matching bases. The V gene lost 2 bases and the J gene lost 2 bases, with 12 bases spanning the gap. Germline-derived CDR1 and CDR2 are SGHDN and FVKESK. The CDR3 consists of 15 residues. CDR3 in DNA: TGTGCCAGCAGCCAAAGGACAGGACTACAAGAGACCCAGTACTTC. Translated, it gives CASSQRTGLQETQYF.

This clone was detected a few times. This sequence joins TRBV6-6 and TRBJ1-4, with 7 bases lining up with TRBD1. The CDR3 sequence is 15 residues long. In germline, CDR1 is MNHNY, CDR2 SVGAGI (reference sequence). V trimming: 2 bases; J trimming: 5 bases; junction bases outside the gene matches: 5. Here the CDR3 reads CASSYEGAYNEKLFF. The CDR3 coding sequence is TGTGCCAGCAGTTACGAGGGGGCTTACAATGAAAAACTGTTTTTT.

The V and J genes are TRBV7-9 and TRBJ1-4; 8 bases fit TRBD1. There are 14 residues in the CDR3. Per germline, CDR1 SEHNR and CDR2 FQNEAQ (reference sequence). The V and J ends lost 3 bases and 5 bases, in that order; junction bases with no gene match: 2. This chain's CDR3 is CASSLGQDNEKLFF. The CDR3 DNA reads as TGTGCCAGCAGCTTGGGACAGGACAATGAAAAACTGTTTTTT.

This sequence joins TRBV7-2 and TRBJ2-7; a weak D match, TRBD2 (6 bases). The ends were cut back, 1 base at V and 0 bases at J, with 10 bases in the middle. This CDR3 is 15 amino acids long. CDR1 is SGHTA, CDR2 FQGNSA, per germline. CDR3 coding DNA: TGTGCCAGCAGCTTAGGTTGGGGGGTCTCCTACGAGCAGTACTTC. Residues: CASSLGWGVSYEQYF.

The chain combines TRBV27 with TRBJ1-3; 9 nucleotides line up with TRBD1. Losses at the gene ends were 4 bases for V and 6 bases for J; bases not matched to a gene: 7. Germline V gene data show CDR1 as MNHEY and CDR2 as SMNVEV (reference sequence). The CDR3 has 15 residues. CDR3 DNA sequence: TGTGCCAGCAGTTCGCTGGGACAGGGCGAAAACACCATATATTTT. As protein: CASSSLGQGENTIYF.

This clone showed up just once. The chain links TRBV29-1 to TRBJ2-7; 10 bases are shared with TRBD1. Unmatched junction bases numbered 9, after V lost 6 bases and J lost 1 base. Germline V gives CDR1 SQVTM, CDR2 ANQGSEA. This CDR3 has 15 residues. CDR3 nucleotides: TGCAGCGTAACCGGACAGGGGGGTATTTCCTACGAGCAGTACTTC. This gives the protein CSVTGQGGISYEQYF.

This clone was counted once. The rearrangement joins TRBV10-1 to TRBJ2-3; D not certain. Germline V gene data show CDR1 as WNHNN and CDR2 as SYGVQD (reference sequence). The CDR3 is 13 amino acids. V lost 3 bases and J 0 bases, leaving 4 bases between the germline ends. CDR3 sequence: CASSDVSTDTQYF. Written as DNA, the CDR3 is TGCGCCAGCAGTGACGTTAGCACAGATACGCAGTATTTT.

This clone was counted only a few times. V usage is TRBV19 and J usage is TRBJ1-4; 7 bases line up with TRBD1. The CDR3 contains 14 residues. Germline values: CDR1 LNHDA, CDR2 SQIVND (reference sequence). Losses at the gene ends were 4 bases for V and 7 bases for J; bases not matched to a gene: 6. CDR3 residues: CASSTQQGFEKLFF. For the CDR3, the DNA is TGTGCCAGTAGTACCCAACAGGGGTTTGAAAAACTGTTTTTT.

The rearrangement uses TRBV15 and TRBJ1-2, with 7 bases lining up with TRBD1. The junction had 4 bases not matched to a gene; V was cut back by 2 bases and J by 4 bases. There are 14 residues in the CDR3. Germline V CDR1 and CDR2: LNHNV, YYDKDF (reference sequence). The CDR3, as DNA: TGTGCCACCAGCAGACCCCGGGACAGCTATGGCTACACCTTC. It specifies CATSRPRDSYGYTF. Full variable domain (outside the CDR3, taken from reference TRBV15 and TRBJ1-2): DAMVIQNPRYQVTQFGKPVTLSCSQTLNHNVMYWYQQKSSQAPKLLFHYYDKDFNNEADTPDNFQSRRPNTSFCFLDIRSPGLGDTAMYLCATSRPRDSYGYTFGSGTRLTVV.

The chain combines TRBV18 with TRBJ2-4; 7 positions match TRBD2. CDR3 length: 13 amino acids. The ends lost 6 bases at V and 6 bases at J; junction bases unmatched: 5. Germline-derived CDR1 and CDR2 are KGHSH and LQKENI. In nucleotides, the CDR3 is TGTGCCAGCTCCGGGACTAACGCAAACATTCAGTACTTC. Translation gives CASSGTNANIQYF. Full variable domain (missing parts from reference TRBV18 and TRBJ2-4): NAGVMQNPRHLVRRRGQEARLRCSPMKGHSHVYWYRQLPEEGLKFMVYLQKENIIDESGMPKERFSAEFPKEGPSILRIQQVVRGDSAAYFCASSGTNANIQYFGAGTRLSVL.

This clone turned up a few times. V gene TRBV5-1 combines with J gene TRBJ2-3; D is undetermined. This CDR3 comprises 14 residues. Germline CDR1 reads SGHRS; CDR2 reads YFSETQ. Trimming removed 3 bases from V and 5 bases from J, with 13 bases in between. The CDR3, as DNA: TGCGCCAGCAGCTCCGCGGATCCTATAGATACGCAGTATTTT. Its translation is CASSSADPIDTQYF. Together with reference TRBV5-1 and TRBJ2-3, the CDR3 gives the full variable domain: KAGVTQTPRYLIKTRGQQVTLSCSPISGHRSVSWYQQTPGQGLQFLFEYFSETQRNKGNFPGRFSGRQFSNSRSEMNVSTLELGDSALYLCASSSADPIDTQYFGPGTRLTVL.

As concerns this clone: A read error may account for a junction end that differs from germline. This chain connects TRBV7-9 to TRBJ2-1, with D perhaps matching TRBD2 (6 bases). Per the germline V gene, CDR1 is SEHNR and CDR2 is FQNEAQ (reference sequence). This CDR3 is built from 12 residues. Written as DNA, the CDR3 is TGTTCCAGCAGATCAGATCTCCTAGCGCCGTTCTTC. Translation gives CSSRSDLLAPFF.

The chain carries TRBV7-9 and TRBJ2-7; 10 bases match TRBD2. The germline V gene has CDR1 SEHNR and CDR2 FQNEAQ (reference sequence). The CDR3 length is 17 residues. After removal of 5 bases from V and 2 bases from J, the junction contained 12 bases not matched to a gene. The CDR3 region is CASSPRTSGGPTYEQYF. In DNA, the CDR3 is TGTGCCAGCAGCCCGCGGACTAGCGGCGGCCCGACCTACGAGCAGTACTTC.

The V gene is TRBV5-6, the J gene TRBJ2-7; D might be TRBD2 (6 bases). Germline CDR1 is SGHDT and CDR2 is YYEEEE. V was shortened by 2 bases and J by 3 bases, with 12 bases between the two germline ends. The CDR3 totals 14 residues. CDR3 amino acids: CASSFSTSNYEQYF. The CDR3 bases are TGTGCCAGCAGCTTCTCGACTAGTAACTACGAGCAGTACTTC.

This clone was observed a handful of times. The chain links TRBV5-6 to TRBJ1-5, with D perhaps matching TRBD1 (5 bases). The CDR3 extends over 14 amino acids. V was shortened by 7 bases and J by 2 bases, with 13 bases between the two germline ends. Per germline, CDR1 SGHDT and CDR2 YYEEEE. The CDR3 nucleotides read TGTGCCAGCGGGCGGAGGGGAGGCAATCAGCCCCAGCATTTT. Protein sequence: CASGRRGGNQPQHF. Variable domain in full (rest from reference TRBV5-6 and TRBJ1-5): DAGVTQSPTHLIKTRGQQVTLRCSPKSGHDTVSWYQQALGQGPQFIFQYYEEEERQRGNFPDRFSGHQFPNYSSELNVNALLLGDSALYLCASGRRGGNQPQHFGDGTRLSIL.

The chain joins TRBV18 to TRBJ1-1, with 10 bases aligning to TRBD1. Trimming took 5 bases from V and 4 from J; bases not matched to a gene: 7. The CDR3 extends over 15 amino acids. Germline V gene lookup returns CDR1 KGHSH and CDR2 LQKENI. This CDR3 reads CASSSRQGAATEAFF. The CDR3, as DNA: TGTGCCAGCTCATCTCGACAGGGGGCGGCCACTGAAGCTTTCTTT.

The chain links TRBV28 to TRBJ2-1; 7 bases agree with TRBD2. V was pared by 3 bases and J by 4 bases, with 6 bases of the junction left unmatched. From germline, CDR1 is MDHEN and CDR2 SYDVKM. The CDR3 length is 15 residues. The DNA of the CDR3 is TGTGCCAGCAGTTTGGGAGCGGGGTTATACAATGAGCAGTTCTTC. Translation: CASSLGAGLYNEQFF.

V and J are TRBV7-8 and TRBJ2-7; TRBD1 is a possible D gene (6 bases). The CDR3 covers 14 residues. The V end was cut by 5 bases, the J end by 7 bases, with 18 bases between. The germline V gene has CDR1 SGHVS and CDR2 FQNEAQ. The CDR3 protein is CASSPETGPREQYF. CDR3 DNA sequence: TGTGCCAGCAGCCCGGAGACAGGACCACGGGAGCAGTACTTC.

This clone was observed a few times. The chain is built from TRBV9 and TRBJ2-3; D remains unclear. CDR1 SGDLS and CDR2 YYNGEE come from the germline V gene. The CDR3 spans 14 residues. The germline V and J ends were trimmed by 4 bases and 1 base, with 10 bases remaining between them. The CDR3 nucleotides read TGTGCCAGCAGCCCTCGGGTGCGCACAGATACGCAGTATTTT. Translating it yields CASSPRVRTDTQYF.

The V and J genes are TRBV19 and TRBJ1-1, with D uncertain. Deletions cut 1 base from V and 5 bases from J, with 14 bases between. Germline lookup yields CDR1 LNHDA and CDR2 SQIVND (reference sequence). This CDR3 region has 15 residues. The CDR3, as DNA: TGTGCCAGTAGTATAGGGGCAATTCGCCGGACTGAAGCTTTCTTT. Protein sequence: CASSIGAIRRTEAFF.

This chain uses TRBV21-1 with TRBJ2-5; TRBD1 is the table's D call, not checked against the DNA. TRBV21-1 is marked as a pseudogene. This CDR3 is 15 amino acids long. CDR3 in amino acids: CASSNRDRGKETQYF. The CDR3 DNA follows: TGTGCCAGCAGCAACCGGGACAGGGGGAAAGAGACCCAGTACTTC.

The CDR3 DNA follows: TGTGCCAGCAGCTCCGGACATTCCTCCTACGAGCAGTACTTC. It yields the protein CASSSGHSSYEQYF. This chain links TRBV7-2 with TRBJ2-7, with TRBD1 as a possible D gene (5 bases). The CDR3 sequence is 14 residues long. The germline gives CDR1 SGHTA, CDR2 FQGNSA. Trimming cost V 4 bases and J 0 bases, with 10 bases left between them.

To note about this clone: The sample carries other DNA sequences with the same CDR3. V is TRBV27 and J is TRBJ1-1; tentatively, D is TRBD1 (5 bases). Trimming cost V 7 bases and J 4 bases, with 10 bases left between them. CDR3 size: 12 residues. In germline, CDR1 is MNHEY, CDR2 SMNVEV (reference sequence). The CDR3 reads CASKAGGTEAFF. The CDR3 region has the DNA TGTGCCAGCAAGGCCGGGGGCACTGAAGCTTTCTTT.

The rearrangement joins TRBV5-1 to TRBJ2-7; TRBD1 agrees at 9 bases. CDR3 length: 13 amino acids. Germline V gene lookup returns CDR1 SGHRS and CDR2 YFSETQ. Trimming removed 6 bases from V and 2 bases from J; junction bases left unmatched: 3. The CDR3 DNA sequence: TGCGCCAGCATGGGACAGGGAACCTACGAGCAGTACTTC. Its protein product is CASMGQGTYEQYF.

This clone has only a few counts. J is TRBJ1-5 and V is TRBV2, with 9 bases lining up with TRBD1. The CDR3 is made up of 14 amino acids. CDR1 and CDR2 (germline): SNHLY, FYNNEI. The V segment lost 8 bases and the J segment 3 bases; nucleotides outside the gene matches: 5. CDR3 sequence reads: CASEDRGYNQPQHF. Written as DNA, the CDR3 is TGTGCCAGCGAGGACAGGGGCTACAATCAGCCCCAGCATTTT.

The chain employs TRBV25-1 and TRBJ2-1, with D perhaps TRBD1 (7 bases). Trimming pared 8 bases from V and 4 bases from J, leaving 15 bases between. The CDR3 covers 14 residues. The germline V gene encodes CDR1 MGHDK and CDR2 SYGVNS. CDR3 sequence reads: CASGGDRPYNEQFF. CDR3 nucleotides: TGTGCCAGCGGCGGGGACAGACCTTACAATGAGCAGTTCTTC.

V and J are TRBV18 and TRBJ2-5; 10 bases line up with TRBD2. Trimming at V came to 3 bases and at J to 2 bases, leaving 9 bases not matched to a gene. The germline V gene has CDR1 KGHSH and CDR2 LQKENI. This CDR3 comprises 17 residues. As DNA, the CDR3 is TGTGCCAGCTCACCGCGTCATAGCGGGGGGCGGCAAGAGACCCAGTACTTC. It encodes CASSPRHSGGRQETQYF.

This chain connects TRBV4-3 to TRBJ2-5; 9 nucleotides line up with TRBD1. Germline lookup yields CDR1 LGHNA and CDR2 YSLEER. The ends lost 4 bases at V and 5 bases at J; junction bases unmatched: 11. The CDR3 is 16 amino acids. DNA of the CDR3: TGCGCCAGCAGCCGGGTTTGGGACAGGGTAGAGGAGACCCAGTACTTC. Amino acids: CASSRVWDRVEETQYF.

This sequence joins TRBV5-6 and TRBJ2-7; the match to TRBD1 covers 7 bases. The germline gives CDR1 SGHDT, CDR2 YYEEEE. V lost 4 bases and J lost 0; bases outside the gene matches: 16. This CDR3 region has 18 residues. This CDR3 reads CASSAPLYRDSSSYEQYF. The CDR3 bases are TGTGCCAGCAGCGCACCTCTATATCGGGACAGTAGCTCCTACGAGCAGTACTTC.